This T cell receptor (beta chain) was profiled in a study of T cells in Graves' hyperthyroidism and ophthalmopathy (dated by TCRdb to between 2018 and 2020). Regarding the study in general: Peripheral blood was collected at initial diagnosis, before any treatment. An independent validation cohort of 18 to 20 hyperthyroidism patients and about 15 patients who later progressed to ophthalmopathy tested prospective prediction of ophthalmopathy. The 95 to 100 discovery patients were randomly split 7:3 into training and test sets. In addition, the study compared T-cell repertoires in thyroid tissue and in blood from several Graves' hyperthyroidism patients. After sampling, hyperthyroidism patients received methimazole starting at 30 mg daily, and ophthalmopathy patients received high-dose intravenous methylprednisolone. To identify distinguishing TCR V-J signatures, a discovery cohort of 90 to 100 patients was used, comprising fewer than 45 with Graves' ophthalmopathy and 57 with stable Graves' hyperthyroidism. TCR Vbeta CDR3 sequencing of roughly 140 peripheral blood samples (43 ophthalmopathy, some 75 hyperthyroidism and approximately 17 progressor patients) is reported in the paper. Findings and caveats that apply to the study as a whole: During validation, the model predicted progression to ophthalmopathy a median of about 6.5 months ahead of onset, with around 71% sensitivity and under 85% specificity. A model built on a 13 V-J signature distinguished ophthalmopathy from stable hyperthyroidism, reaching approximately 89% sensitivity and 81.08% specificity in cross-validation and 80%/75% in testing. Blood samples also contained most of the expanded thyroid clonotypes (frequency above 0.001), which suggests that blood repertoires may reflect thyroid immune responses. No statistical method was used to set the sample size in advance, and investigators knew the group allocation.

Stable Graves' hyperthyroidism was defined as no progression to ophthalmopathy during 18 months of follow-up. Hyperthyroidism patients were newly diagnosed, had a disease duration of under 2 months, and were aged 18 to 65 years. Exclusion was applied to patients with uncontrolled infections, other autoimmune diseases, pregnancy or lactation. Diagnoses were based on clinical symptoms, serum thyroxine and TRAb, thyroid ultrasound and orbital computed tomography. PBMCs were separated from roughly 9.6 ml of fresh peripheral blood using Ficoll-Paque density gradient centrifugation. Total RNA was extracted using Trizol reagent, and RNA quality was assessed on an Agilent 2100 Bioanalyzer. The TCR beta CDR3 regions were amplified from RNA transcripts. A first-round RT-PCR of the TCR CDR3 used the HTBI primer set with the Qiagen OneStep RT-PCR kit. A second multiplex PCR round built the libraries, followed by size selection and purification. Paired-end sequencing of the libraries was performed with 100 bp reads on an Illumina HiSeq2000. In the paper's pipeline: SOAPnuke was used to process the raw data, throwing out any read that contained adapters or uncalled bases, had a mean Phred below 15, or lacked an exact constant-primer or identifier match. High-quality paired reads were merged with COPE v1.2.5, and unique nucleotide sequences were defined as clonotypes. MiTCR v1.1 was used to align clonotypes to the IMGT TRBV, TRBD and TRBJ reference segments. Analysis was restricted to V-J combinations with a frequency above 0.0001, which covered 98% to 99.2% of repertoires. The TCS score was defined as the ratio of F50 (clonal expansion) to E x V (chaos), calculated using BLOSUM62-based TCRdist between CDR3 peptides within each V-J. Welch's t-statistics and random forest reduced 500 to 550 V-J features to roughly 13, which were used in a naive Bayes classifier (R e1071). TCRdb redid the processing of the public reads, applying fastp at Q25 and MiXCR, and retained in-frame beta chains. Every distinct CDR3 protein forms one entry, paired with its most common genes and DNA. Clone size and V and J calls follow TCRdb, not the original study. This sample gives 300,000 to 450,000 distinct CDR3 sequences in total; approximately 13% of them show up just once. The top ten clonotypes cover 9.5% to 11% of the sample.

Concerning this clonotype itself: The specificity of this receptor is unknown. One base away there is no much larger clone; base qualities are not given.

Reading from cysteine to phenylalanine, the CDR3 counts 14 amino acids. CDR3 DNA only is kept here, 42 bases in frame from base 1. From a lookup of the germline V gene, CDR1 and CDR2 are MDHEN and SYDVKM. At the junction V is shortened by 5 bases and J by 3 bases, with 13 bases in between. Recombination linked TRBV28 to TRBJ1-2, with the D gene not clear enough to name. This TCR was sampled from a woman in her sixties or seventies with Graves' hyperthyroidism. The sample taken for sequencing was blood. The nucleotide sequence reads TGTGCCAGCAGTCCACCCATCGGATACTATGGCTACACCTTC. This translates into CASSPPIGYYGYTF.